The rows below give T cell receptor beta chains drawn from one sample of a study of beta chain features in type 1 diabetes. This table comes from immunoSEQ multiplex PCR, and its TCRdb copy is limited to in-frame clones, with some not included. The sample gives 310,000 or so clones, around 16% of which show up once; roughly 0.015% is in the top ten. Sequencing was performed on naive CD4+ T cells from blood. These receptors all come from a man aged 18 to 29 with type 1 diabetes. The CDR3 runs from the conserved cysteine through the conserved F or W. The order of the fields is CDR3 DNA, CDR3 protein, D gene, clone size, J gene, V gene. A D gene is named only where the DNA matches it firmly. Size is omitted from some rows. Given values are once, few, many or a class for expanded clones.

TGTGCCACCAGCCCCCGGACAGGGGATGGGTACGAGCAGTACTTC | CATSPRTGDGYEQYF | TRBD1 | few | TRBJ2-7 | TRBV15
TGTGCCAGCAGGAAGGGACTAGAAGAGACCCAGTACTTC | CASRKGLEETQYF | TRBD2 | few | TRBJ2-5 | TRBV28
TGTGCCAGCAGACCCCGACAGCAGAACACTGAAGCTTTCTTT | CASRPRQQNTEAFF | . | few | TRBJ1-1 | TRBV6-5
TGTGCCTGGAGTTACAAGCGGGGGGCAAGCTCCTACAATGAGCAGTTCTTC | CAWSYKRGASSYNEQFF | TRBD2 | few | TRBJ2-1 | TRBV30
TGCGCCAGCAGCCCGGGACTAGCGTCCACAGATACGCAGTATTTT | CASSPGLASTDTQYF | TRBD2 | . | TRBJ2-3 | TRBV5-1
TGTGCCAGCAAAGGGACAGTCCAGCATTTT | CASKGTVQHF | TRBD1 | . | TRBJ1-5 | TRBV6-1
TGTGCCTGGACCGGACTAGCGGTTTTAACCTGGGCATACAATGAGCAGTTCTTC | CAWTGLAVLTWAYNEQFF | TRBD2 | . | TRBJ2-1 | TRBV30
TGTGCCACCAGCCCCCACCCAGATTACACAGATACGCAGTATTTT | CATSPHPDYTDTQYF | . | few | TRBJ2-3 | TRBV15
TGTGCCAGCAGCTCCCAACAGGGTATGGAGACCCAGTACTTC | CASSSQQGMETQYF | . | . | TRBJ2-5 | TRBV7-2
TGTGCCTGGGGGCCCGAACAGGGTGGGAGGGTTTACTATGGCTACACCTTC | CAWGPEQGGRVYYGYTF | . | . | TRBJ1-2 | TRBV30
TGTGCCAGCAGCTACCTTGGGCGAACGCCCCAGCATTTT | CASSYLGRTPQHF | . | . | TRBJ1-5 | TRBV7-9
TGTGCCAGCAGCCCTACGCGCGGAAACATTCAGTACTTC | CASSPTRGNIQYF | . | . | TRBJ2-4 | TRBV7-2
TGCAGCGTTGAGACGCAGGGACAGCCCCAGCATTTT | CSVETQGQPQHF | . | . | TRBJ1-5 | TRBV29-1
TGTGCCAGTAGTATGGTAATCCGGCGGGACCGCACCTACAATGAGCAGTTCTTC | CASSMVIRRDRTYNEQFF | . | few | TRBJ2-1 | TRBV19
TGCGCCAGCAGCTTTAGCGGCACCGGGGAGCTGTTTTTT | CASSFSGTGELFF | . | few | TRBJ2-2 | TRBV5-1
TGTGCCAGCAGCTTGGCGTTTAGGGCTAGCTTGACCTACGAGCAGTACTTC | CASSLAFRASLTYEQYF | . | . | TRBJ2-7 | TRBV7-2
TGTGCCAGCAGCCCCGGTCGGGCAGGGGCTGAAGCTTTCTTT | CASSPGRAGAEAFF | . | . | TRBJ1-1 | TRBV7-9
TGCGCCAGCAGCTTGGAGGGGTCTAGCACAGATACGCAGTATTTT | CASSLEGSSTDTQYF | . | few | TRBJ2-3 | TRBV5-1
TGCAGTGCTCCCCTCTACAATGAGCAGTTCTTC | CSAPLYNEQFF | . | few | TRBJ2-1 | TRBV20-1
TGTGCCAGCAATCACAGGGGGGCTTCACAAGAGACCCAGTACTTC | CASNHRGASQETQYF | TRBD1 | few | TRBJ2-5 | TRBV6-5
TGCAGTGCCACAGGGAACACTGAAGCTTTCTTT | CSATGNTEAFF | . | few | TRBJ1-1 | TRBV20-1
TGTGCCAGCAGCCGCCTAGCGGGAGTCGACTCCTACGAGCAGTACTTC | CASSRLAGVDSYEQYF | TRBD2 | few | TRBJ2-7 | TRBV4-2
TGCAGCGTACTGGGACAGTTGAACACTGAAGCTTTCTTT | CSVLGQLNTEAFF | TRBD1 | few | TRBJ1-1 | TRBV29-1
TGTGCCATCAGTGAAGGCGGGGTAGAGACCCAGTACTTC | CAISEGGVETQYF | . | . | TRBJ2-5 | TRBV10-3
TGTGCCAGCAGTCGGACAGGAAGCTACAATGAGCAGTTCTTC | CASSRTGSYNEQFF | TRBD1 | . | TRBJ2-1 | TRBV27
TGTGCCACCAGCAGAGTGGAGCGGGGCTCCTACGAGCAGTACTTC | CATSRVERGSYEQYF | TRBD2 | few | TRBJ2-7 | TRBV15
TGCAGCGTTGAGGGTCTCTCCGGGACAGGGGCCTACAATGAGCAGTTCTTC | CSVEGLSGTGAYNEQFF | TRBD1 | . | TRBJ2-1 | TRBV29-1
TGTGCCAGCAGTGACCGGGGAAACTATGGCTACACCTTC | CASSDRGNYGYTF | . | . | TRBJ1-2 | TRBV25-1
TGTGCCAGCGGTTCGGTGTGGAAAAAGGGGTACGAGCAGTACTTC | CASGSVWKKGYEQYF | . | . | TRBJ2-7 | TRBV27
TGTGCCAGTAGTAGTTCTAGCGGGCACAACAATGAGCAGTTCTTC | CASSSSSGHNNEQFF | TRBD2 | few | TRBJ2-1 | TRBV19
TGTGCCAGCAGCCTCCCCGCGGGGGCGGATGAAAAACTGTTTTTT | CASSLPAGADEKLFF | . | . | TRBJ1-4 | TRBV28
TGTGCCAGCTCTTCCAACACAGGGGGCCGGTACGAGCAGTACTTC | CASSSNTGGRYEQYF | TRBD1 | . | TRBJ2-7 | TRBV18
TGTGCCTGGAGTCCCAGGGTTGCTGAAAAACTGTTTTTT | CAWSPRVAEKLFF | . | . | TRBJ1-4 | TRBV30
TGTGCCAGCAGCTTAAATCGCGCAGGGGATGGCTACACCTTC | CASSLNRAGDGYTF | . | . | TRBJ1-2 | TRBV7-2
TGTGCCAGCAGCATTACCCGGGGTTTCATAGAGCAGTTCTTC | CASSITRGFIEQFF | . | . | TRBJ2-1 | TRBV7-2
TGCAGCGTTGCCCCCCAATCTGGAAACACCATATATTTT | CSVAPQSGNTIYF | . | . | TRBJ1-3 | TRBV29-1
TGTGCCACCAGCAGAGATTCAGCGACCGAGCAGTTCTTC | CATSRDSATEQFF | . | . | TRBJ2-1 | TRBV15
TGTGCCAGCTCTTACGGGACAGTGGGAGGAGATACGCAGTATTTT | CASSYGTVGGDTQYF | . | few | TRBJ2-3 | TRBV7-2
TGTGCCTGGAGTGGACAGGGGTCGGGCACTGAAGCTTTCTTT | CAWSGQGSGTEAFF | TRBD1 | few | TRBJ1-1 | TRBV30
TGTGCCAGCAGCCAGCAAACTGACAGGGCCATTGGGTACGAGCAGTACTTC | CASSQQTDRAIGYEQYF | TRBD1 | few | TRBJ2-7 | TRBV4-2
TGTGCCAGCAGCCGAGCGGGAGTTACCGGGGAGCTGTTTTTT | CASSRAGVTGELFF | TRBD2 | few | TRBJ2-2 | TRBV5-5
TGTGCCAGCAGCCGAACCCCAGGGACTAGCGGCTACAATGAGCAGTTCTTC | CASSRTPGTSGYNEQFF | TRBD2 | few | TRBJ2-1 | TRBV2
TGTGCCAGCAGCCACCGGGGGACAGATACGCAGTATTTT | CASSHRGTDTQYF | . | . | TRBJ2-3 | TRBV5-6
TGTGCCAGCTCACCTCCGAGCTCCTACGAGCAGTACTTC | CASSPPSSYEQYF | . | few | TRBJ2-7 | TRBV18
TGTGCCAGTAGTGGGCTGCATCCGGGACAAGATTTCTCCTACGAGCAGTACTTC | CASSGLHPGQDFSYEQYF | . | few | TRBJ2-7 | TRBV19
TGCGCCAGCAGCTCCGGGACTAGCGGGGGTGAGCAGTTCTTC | CASSSGTSGGEQFF | TRBD2 | . | TRBJ2-1 | TRBV5-1
TGTGCCAGCAGTTTGGTCCGAGTTACGCAGTATTTT | CASSLVRVTQYF | . | few | TRBJ2-3 | TRBV28
TGCAGCGTACCTAGGGAGGACAGGTTGGGAGTCAGTGAGCAGTTCTTC | CSVPREDRLGVSEQFF | . | . | TRBJ2-1 | TRBV29-1
TGTGCCTTGAAGGGGGCAGATCCGCAGTATTTT | CALKGADPQYF | TRBD1 | . | TRBJ2-3 | TRBV30
TGTGCCACCCTGTCTCTCGGGGAGCTGTTTTTT | CATLSLGELFF | . | . | TRBJ2-2 | TRBV28
TGTGCCAGCAGCGAACAGGGACCCACTGAAGCTTTCTTT | CASSEQGPTEAFF | . | . | TRBJ1-1 | TRBV5-5
TGTGCCAGCAGTCCACTCTGGAGGGCCCCATACACCGGGGAGCTGTTTTTT | CASSPLWRAPYTGELFF | . | . | TRBJ2-2 | TRBV28
TGTGCCACGGCTAGGACAGCCGGGGAGCAGTACTTC | CATARTAGEQYF | . | few | TRBJ2-7 | TRBV2
TGTGCCATCAGGCCAGGACTAGCGGGGGGGCTCGGGGCCAACGTCCTGACTTTC | CAIRPGLAGGLGANVLTF | TRBD2 | . | TRBJ2-6 | TRBV10-3
TGTGCCAGCAGACCGGGGAGACTAGCCAAAAACATTCAGTACTTC | CASRPGRLAKNIQYF | . | few | TRBJ2-4 | TRBV5-6